This TCR beta chain was captured in a study of cytomegalovirus exposure and HLA in healthy donors. Broader study findings: TCR beta V- and J-gene trimming, according to a later analysis, was linked to a missense DCLRE1C variant. Analysis was performed later, and it showed HLA-associated TCR beta chains to be more clonally expanded than equally common others.

The PCR used 60 Vbeta and 13 Jbeta primers. Assay used: immunoSEQ multiplex PCR; TCRdb lists only in-frame clones, some missing. Of about 81,000 clones listed, 90% are singletons. About this clone itself: As yet, its antigen is unknown.

Germline CDR1 is SGDLS and CDR2 is YYNGEE. The CDR3 has 20 amino acids. V gave up 3 bases and J gave up 0 bases, with 27 bases separating them. Material for sequencing was PBMCs. The chain carries TRBV9 and TRBJ1-1; a possible D gene is TRBD1 (5 bases). The sequence was obtained from a man between 18 and 35 years old in good health and CMV-seronegative. The CDR3 DNA sequence: TGTGCCAGCAGCGCCCAGGGCACGATCAGGGTTGGGGCCATGAACACTGAAGCTTTCTTT. Amino acids: CASSAQGTIRVGAMNTEAFF.